A selection of T cell receptor beta chains follows, all from one sample in a study of immune evolution from preneoplasia to lung adenocarcinoma. Assay: immunoSEQ multiplex PCR; the TCRdb copy retains only in-frame clones and omits some. Here the sample spans about 15,000 clones, roughly 80% being singletons. Source material: FFPE minimally invasive lung adenocarcinoma tissue. The receptors stem from a person aged 70 to 85 with lung adenocarcinoma. The CDR3 runs from the conserved cysteine through the conserved F or W. The D gene is left open where the match is weak. Size tells how often a clone was seen (once, few, many) or the class of an expanded clone, and some rows leave it out.

clone_size	d_call	v_call	j_call	cdr3_nt	cdr3_aa
NA	NA	TRBV28	TRBJ1-4	TGTGCCAGCAGTGAGGAGGTCGAAAAACTGTTTTTT	CASSEEVEKLFF
once	TRBD1	TRBV5-6	TRBJ1-5	TGTGCCAGCAGCTTCGGGACAGGGAGTCAGCCCCAGCATTTT	CASSFGTGSQPQHF
NA	NA	TRBV7-3	TRBJ2-1	TGTGCCAGCAGCTTAGTAGGGAGACGATCCTACAATGAGCAGTTCTTC	CASSLVGRRSYNEQFF
NA	TRBD2	TRBV7-9	TRBJ2-3	TGTGCCAGCAGCTTCCCCGGTAGCGGGGGGGCGAGGACAGATACGCAGTATTTT	CASSFPGSGGARTDTQYF
NA	NA	TRBV15	TRBJ2-1	TGTGCCACCAGCAGAGATAGGACGGCGCGTGAGCAGTTCTTC	CATSRDRTAREQFF
NA	NA	TRBV18	TRBJ2-7	TGTGCCAGCTCCGATTGGGGACAAGCGCCCTACGAGCAGTACTTC	CASSDWGQAPYEQYF
NA	NA	TRBV30	TRBJ1-2	TGTGCCTGGAGTGCCGAAGGGAACTATGGCTACACCTTC	CAWSAEGNYGYTF
NA	NA	TRBV13	TRBJ1-3	TGTGCCAGCAGCTTAGCCGGGTACTCTGGAAACACCATATATTTT	CASSLAGYSGNTIYF
NA	NA	TRBV30	TRBJ1-4	TGTGCCTGGAGTGAACGAGGGGTAGGGGAAAAACTGTTTTTT	CAWSERGVGEKLFF
NA	NA	TRBV5-4	TRBJ2-7	TGTGCCAGCAGCGTCCAGGGAGTTACCTACGAGCAGTACTTC	CASSVQGVTYEQYF
NA	TRBD1	TRBV6-1	TRBJ1-1	TGTGCCAGCAGTGAAGGGGCCAGGGGGCGAGGTGAAGCTTTCTTT	CASSEGARGRGEAFF
NA	TRBD2	TRBV7-2	TRBJ2-7	TGTGCCAGCAGCTTTAGGTGGGGGGGAGGCGAGCAGTACTTC	CASSFRWGGGEQYF
NA	NA	TRBV11-3	TRBJ1-5	TGTGCCAGCAGCTTATTCGCAGGACAGCCCCAGCATTTT	CASSLFAGQPQHF
NA	TRBD1	TRBV5-4	TRBJ1-2	TGTGCCAGCAGCACCCGGGACAGGGGAGGCGAGGATGGCTACACCTTC	CASSTRDRGGEDGYTF
NA	TRBD2	TRBV7-7	TRBJ2-3	TGTGCTAGCAGTCGGACCTTAGCGGGAGGGCCGGATACGCAGTATTTT	CASSRTLAGGPDTQYF
NA	NA	TRBV19	TRBJ1-2	TGTGCCAGTAGTACGTGGACAGCCGTTAACTATGGCTACACCTTC	CASSTWTAVNYGYTF
NA	NA	TRBV2	TRBJ2-5	TGTGCCAGCAGTGAGGGTCCCCGCCAAGAGACCCAGTACTTC	CASSEGPRQETQYF
NA	TRBD2	TRBV7-9	TRBJ2-7	TGTGCCAGCAGCTTATTAGCGGGGGGGGACGAGCAGTACTTC	CASSLLAGGDEQYF
NA	NA	TRBV15	TRBJ2-1	TGTGCCACCAGCAGGGTAAGGGTACGACAGGTCAATGAGCAGTTCTTC	CATSRVRVRQVNEQFF
NA	TRBD2	TRBV4-1	TRBJ2-3	TGCGCCAGCAGCCATGACCGTGTACTAGCGGGAGTATCAGATACGCAGTATTTT	CASSHDRVLAGVSDTQYF
NA	TRBD1	TRBV19	TRBJ1-6	TGTGCCACCCGATCGGGACAGTGGAATTCACCCCTCCACTTT	CATRSGQWNSPLHF
few	TRBD1	TRBV9	TRBJ1-1	TGTGCCAGCAGCGAGCAGGGGGCGGGAACTGAAGCTTTCTTT	CASSEQGAGTEAFF
once	NA	TRBV11-3	TRBJ1-5	TGTGCCAGCAGCCAGAACGAGAATCAGCCCCAGCATTTT	CASSQNENQPQHF
NA	NA	TRBV9	TRBJ1-5	TGTGCCAGCAGCGAATCCGACAATAGAATGCCCCAGCATTTT	CASSESDNRMPQHF
once	NA	TRBV7-9	TRBJ1-3	TGTGCCAGCAGCTTACGGGTCCTCTCTGGAAACACCATATATTTT	CASSLRVLSGNTIYF
NA	NA	TRBV30	TRBJ2-5	TGTGCCTGGGCTAAAGCAGAGACCCAGTACTTC	CAWAKAETQYF
NA	TRBD1	TRBV9	TRBJ1-4	TGTGCCAGCAGCCCGAGGGACAGGGAGGGCGAAAAACTGTTTTTT	CASSPRDREGEKLFF
NA	NA	TRBV14	TRBJ1-1	TGTGCCAGCAGCCAAGATCGGAGACGGATTCTAATGAACACTGAAGCTTTCTTT	CASSQDRRRILMNTEAFF
NA	NA	TRBV14	TRBJ2-2	TGTGCCAGCAGCCCCGGTGCCGGCACCGGGGAGCTGTTTTTT	CASSPGAGTGELFF
NA	NA	TRBV7-8	TRBJ1-1	TGTGCCAGCAGAGGGACCACTGAAGCTTTCTTT	CASRGTTEAFF
few	TRBD1	TRBV5-1	TRBJ1-4	TGCGCCAGCAGCTTGACAGGGGGCGTAGGTGAAAAACTGTTTTTT	CASSLTGGVGEKLFF
NA	TRBD1	TRBV19	TRBJ1-5	TGTGCCAGTAGTCGACAGGGAGGGGATCAGCCCCAGCATTTT	CASSRQGGDQPQHF
NA	TRBD1	TRBV5-1	TRBJ2-6	TGCGCCAGCCAGGGGGCGCCCGGGGCCAACGTCCTGACTTTC	CASQGAPGANVLTF
NA	NA	TRBV27	TRBJ1-1	TGTGCCAGCAGAGGGAGTTCAAACACTGAAGCTTTCTTT	CASRGSSNTEAFF
NA	TRBD1	TRBV11-1	TRBJ1-1	TGTGCCAGCAGCTTACAGGGGGGTAGAGCAGAAGCTTTCTTT	CASSLQGGRAEAFF
NA	NA	TRBV7-2	TRBJ1-4	TGTGCCAGCAGCCAAGGGGGTTTTGAAAAACTGTTTTTT	CASSQGGFEKLFF
few	NA	TRBV5-4	TRBJ1-1	TGTGCCAGCAGTTTGGTCGGACAGACGAACACTGAAGCTTTCTTT	CASSLVGQTNTEAFF
NA	NA	TRBV7-9	TRBJ1-1	TGTGCCAGCAGCTTAAGCAGGTCCTCCACTGAAGCTTTCTTT	CASSLSRSSTEAFF